This paragraph reports one T cell receptor beta chain. The data belong to a study of identical twins. The CDR3 is 14 amino acids. V lost 5 bases to trimming and J lost 5 bases; unmatched junction nucleotides: 8. TCRdb recomputed calls from the 5' RACE reads with MiXCR, one row per CDR3 protein. This table has a few hundred thousand distinct CDR3 sequences, 12% appearing once. The same data also contributed to another study, on yellow fever vaccine responses in identical twins.

The V gene is TRBV12-3 or TRBV12-4, the J gene TRBJ1-2, with 7 bases aligning to TRBD1. The clonotype originates from a woman younger than 30 in good health. Input material: memory (CD45RO+) T cells sorted from blood. The CDR3 sequence: CASSRTGLGYGYTF. The CDR3 DNA is TGTGCCAGCAGTCGGACAGGTTTGGGGTATGGCTACACCTTC.